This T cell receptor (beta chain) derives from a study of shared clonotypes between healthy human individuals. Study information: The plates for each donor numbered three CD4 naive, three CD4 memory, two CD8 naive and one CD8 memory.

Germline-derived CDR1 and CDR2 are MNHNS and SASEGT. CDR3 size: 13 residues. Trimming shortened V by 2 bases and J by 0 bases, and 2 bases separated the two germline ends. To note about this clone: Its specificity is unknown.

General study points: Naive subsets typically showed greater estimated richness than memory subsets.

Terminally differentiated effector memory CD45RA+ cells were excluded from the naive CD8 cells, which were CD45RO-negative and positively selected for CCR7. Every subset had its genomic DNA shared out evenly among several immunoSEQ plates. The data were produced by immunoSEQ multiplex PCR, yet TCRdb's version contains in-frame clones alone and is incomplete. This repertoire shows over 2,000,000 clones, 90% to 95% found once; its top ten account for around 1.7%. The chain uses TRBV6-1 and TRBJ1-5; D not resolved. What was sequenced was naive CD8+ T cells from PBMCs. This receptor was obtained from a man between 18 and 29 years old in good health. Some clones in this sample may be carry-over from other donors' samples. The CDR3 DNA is TGTGCCAGCAGTGAATATAGCAATCAGCCCCAGCATTTT. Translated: CASSEYSNQPQHF.